The 10 T cell receptor beta chains given below trace back to one sample, sequenced in a study of T-cell reconstitution after alpha-beta-depleted transplantation in children. The TCRbeta library incorporated unique molecular identifiers. MiXCR was run by TCRdb on the PCR reads, yielding one entry per CDR3 protein. The sample lists about 640,000 distinct CDR3 sequences, around 16% occurring once. The specimen comprised PBMCs from the stem cell graft donor, sampled from the stem cell graft. All receptors come from a human donor who donated a stem cell graft to a child with acute myeloid leukemia.

The rearrangement links TRBV24-1 to TRBJ2-3; D call uncertain. With 9 bases removed from V and 5 bases from J, the gap between germline ends came to 14 bases. The CDR3 length is 13 residues. Germline values: CDR1 KGHDR, CDR2 SFDVKD. CDR3 DNA sequence: TGTGCCACCCATGGGAACTATGGAGATACGCAGTATTTT. As protein: CATHGNYGDTQYF.

This clonotype has just a few counts. The chain joins TRBV10-3 to TRBJ1-5; D is unclear. The length of the CDR3 is 15 residues. Trimming left V 10 bases short and J 0 bases short, with 16 bases between. Germline lookup yields CDR1 ENHRY and CDR2 SYGVKD. CDR3 in DNA: TGTGCCACGAAGGCTTCCAGTGATAGCAATCAGCCCCAGCATTTT. The encoded protein is CATKASSDSNQPQHF.

A word on this clonotype: Given a much more abundant clone one base away, this may be a read error. This chain uses TRBV5-5 with TRBJ1-1; no firm D call. The germline gives CDR1 SGHKS, CDR2 YYEKEE (reference sequence). The CDR3 has 14 residues. The CDR3 spells CASSLESGNTEDFF. DNA for the CDR3: TGTGCCAGCAGCTTGGAGAGTGGGAACACTGAAGATTTCTTT.

The chain employs TRBV7-2 and TRBJ1-2; D perhaps matches TRBD1 (6 bases). CDR3 size: 16 residues. The V end was cut by 1 base, the J end by 4 bases, with 16 bases between. The germline CDR1 and CDR2 sequences are SGHTA and FQGNSA. The DNA of the CDR3 is TGTGCCAGCAGCTTAGACGCCCGGACAGCCTCCTATGGCTACACCTTC. Its translation: CASSLDARTASYGYTF.

Written as DNA, the CDR3 is TGTGCCAGCAGTTATGTGGGCCTATCCTACAATGAGCAGTTCTTC. It is translated as CASSYVGLSYNEQFF. V gene TRBV6-2 or TRBV6-3 combines with J gene TRBJ2-1; no clear D. CDR1 MNHEY and CDR2 SVGEGT come from the germline V gene. The CDR3 is 15 residues long. V was pared by 3 bases and J by 1 base, with 10 bases between.

Only a few counts were recorded for this clonotype. The chain carries TRBV29-1 and TRBJ2-1; 9 bases fit TRBD1. The CDR3 sequence is 14 residues long. The V gene end was trimmed by 2 bases and the J gene end by 3 bases; junction bases not matched to a gene: 2. The germline gives CDR1 SQVTM, CDR2 ANQGSEA. CDR3 residues: CSVESDRGYNEQFF. For the CDR3, the DNA is TGCAGCGTTGAATCGGACAGGGGCTACAATGAGCAGTTCTTC.

This clonotype was observed a handful of times. This chain uses TRBV6-5 with TRBJ2-7; the D gene could be TRBD1 or TRBD2 (6 bases each). The CDR3 is made up of 14 amino acids. Trimming took off 0 bases at V and 5 bases at J, with 11 bases between the two ends. Germline V gene data show CDR1 as MNHEY and CDR2 as SVGAGI. CDR3 amino acids: CASSYSGRDNEQYF. The CDR3 nucleotides read TGTGCCAGCAGTTACTCCGGGCGGGACAACGAGCAGTACTTC.

This clonotype appeared many times. The V and J genes are TRBV28 and TRBJ2-7; 8 positions match TRBD1. The ends lost 5 bases at V and 1 base at J; junction bases unmatched: 1. Looked up from germline, CDR1 is MDHEN and CDR2 is SYDVKM. The CDR3 runs 13 residues. The CDR3, as DNA: TGTGCCAGCAGTGACAGGGGATCCTACGAGCAGTACGTC. Translated, it gives CASSDRGSYEQYV.

The chain employs TRBV11-1 and TRBJ2-1; possibly TRBD1 or TRBD2 for D (7 bases each). The length of the CDR3 is 18 residues. Trimming pared 5 bases from V and 3 bases from J, leaving 23 bases between. The V gene's germline CDR1 is SGHAT and CDR2 FQDESV (reference sequence). The CDR3 region has the DNA TGTGCCAGCAGCACTAGAGGGGGCGGGGGACCCAACTACAATGAGCAGTTCTTC. It codes for CASSTRGGGGPNYNEQFF.

This clonotype was recorded a few times. The chain is built from TRBV6-1 and TRBJ1-1; no reliable D call. CDR1 is MNHNS and CDR2 is SASEGT in the germline V gene. The length of the CDR3 is 13 residues. V was trimmed by 6 bases and J by 0 bases, leaving 8 bases between them. The CDR3 nucleotides read TGTGCCAGCAGGAAGCCTATGAACACTGAAGCTTTCTTT. Translation: CASRKPMNTEAFF.